The rows below give T cell receptor beta chains drawn from one sample of a study of cytomegalovirus exposure and HLA in healthy donors. Assay: immunoSEQ multiplex PCR; the TCRdb copy retains only in-frame clones and omits some. The sample has 160,000 or so clones, approximately 80% seen once; the top ten hold approximately 7%. Sequenced sample: PBMCs. These receptors came from a woman aged 25 to 39 in good health and CMV-seropositive. Each CDR3 is given with its conserved first and last residue. The order of the fields is D gene, V gene, J gene, clone size, CDR3 DNA, CDR3 protein. A D gene is named only where the DNA matches it firmly. For some rows the clone size is stated as once, few or many, or as a class when expanded; others skip it.

>.|TRBV28|TRBJ1-3|.
TGTGCCAGCAGTTTACCCCACACTGGAAACACCATATATTTT
CASSLPHTGNTIYF
>TRBD1|TRBV4-2|TRBJ1-2|few
TGTGCCAGCAGCCAAGCCGAGGGACAGGACTTATACTATGGCTACACCTTC
CASSQAEGQDLYYGYTF
>.|TRBV9|TRBJ2-3|once
TGTGCCAGCAGCGTAGCTAACTTAGATACGCAGTATTTT
CASSVANLDTQYF
>.|TRBV4-1|TRBJ2-1|once
TGCGCCAGCAGCCAGCGAGGTTCGACAGGCCACTACAATGAGCAGTTCTTC
CASSQRGSTGHYNEQFF
>.|TRBV5-1|TRBJ2-3|.
TGCGCCAGCAGATTTGAGCGGAGCACAGATACGCAGTATTTT
CASRFERSTDTQYF
>TRBD1|TRBV7-3|TRBJ2-2|.
TGTGCCAGCAGCTCCGGACAGGGAACCGGGGAGCTGTTTTTT
CASSSGQGTGELFF
>TRBD1|TRBV10-3|TRBJ1-2|few
TGTGCCGCGACGAACCGGGACAGGGTTGGCTACACCTTC
CAATNRDRVGYTF
>.|TRBV7-9|TRBJ2-7|.
TGTGCCAGCAGCCAGGGCCACCAGGAGCAGTACTTC
CASSQGHQEQYF
>.|TRBV27|TRBJ2-7|.
TGTGCCAGCAGTCCATCGATTACAGGGTGGCCCTACGAGCAGTACTTC
CASSPSITGWPYEQYF
>TRBD1|TRBV10-3|TRBJ2-7|.
TGTGCCATCAGTGAGATCCGGACAGGCTACGAGCAGTACTTC
CAISEIRTGYEQYF
>.|TRBV9|TRBJ1-2|few
TGTGCCAGCAGCCCACGACATCTTAACTATGGCTACACCTTC
CASSPRHLNYGYTF
>TRBD1|TRBV28|TRBJ1-1|few
TGTGCCAGCAGTTCTCTTGGCTACAGGGGGGACACTGAAGCTTTCTTT
CASSSLGYRGDTEAFF
>TRBD1|TRBV28|TRBJ1-4|.
TGTGCCAGCAGTTTCTGGACAGGGGGCCATAATGAAAAACTGTTTTTT
CASSFWTGGHNEKLFF
>.|TRBV6-1|TRBJ1-6|few
TGTGCCAGCAGTGCTATAAACCGACAGGCAAGCTCCTATAATTCACCCCTCCACTTT
CASSAINRQASSYNSPLHF
>.|TRBV30|TRBJ1-4|.
TGTGCCTGGAGTGTTGGAGGCCGAACTAATGAAAAACTGTTTTTT
CAWSVGGRTNEKLFF
>.|TRBV27|TRBJ1-4|.
TGTGCCAGCAGTTTTGAACAGGGTGGGGAAAAACTGTTTTTT
CASSFEQGGEKLFF
>TRBD1|TRBV6-5|TRBJ1-2|.
TGTGCCAGCAGTTACGGGACAGGGTTGTATGGCTACACCTTC
CASSYGTGLYGYTF
>TRBD1|TRBV25-1|TRBJ2-3|.
TGTGCCAGCAGTCCAAACAGGGGAAGCACAGATACGCAGTATTTT
CASSPNRGSTDTQYF
>TRBD1|TRBV27|TRBJ2-7|few
TGTGCCAGCAGAATCAACGGGGGACAGGGCTACGAGCAGTACTTC
CASRINGGQGYEQYF
>.|TRBV19|TRBJ2-1|.
TGTGCCAGTAGGGGTCCGGGGAGCTCCTACAATGAGCAGTTCTTC
CASRGPGSSYNEQFF
>.|TRBV21-1|TRBJ2-1|.
TGTGCCAGCAGCAAACTTTACAGGTGGAATGAGCAGTTCTTC
CASSKLYRWNEQFF
>.|TRBV11-2|TRBJ2-3|once
TGTGCCAGCAGCTTTTATAAGGGGGGGCGCGCAGATACGCAGTATTTT
CASSFYKGGRADTQYF
>TRBD1|TRBV6-1|TRBJ1-2|few
TGTGCCAGCAGTGACCGGGACAGGGGGCGCGGGGATGGCTACACCTTC
CASSDRDRGRGDGYTF
>TRBD1|TRBV11-3|TRBJ2-7|.
TGTGCCAGCAGCTCTGACGGAGACAGGGACGAGCAGTACTTC
CASSSDGDRDEQYF
>.|TRBV4-1|TRBJ1-4|.
TGCGCCAGCAGCCAAGTTCCAGGGAATGAAAAACTGTTTTTT
CASSQVPGNEKLFF
>.|TRBV18|TRBJ1-1|once
TGTGCCAGCTCACCACTCGACAGGAACACTGAAGCTTTCTTT
CASSPLDRNTEAFF
>.|TRBV2|TRBJ2-1|.
TGTGCCAGCACCGAGGATCCCCTCTCCAATGAGCAGTTCTTC
CASTEDPLSNEQFF
>.|TRBV7-9|TRBJ1-1|.
TGTGCCAGCAGCTCAGGGAGGAGAGCTTTCTTT
CASSSGRRAFF
>.|TRBV2|TRBJ2-5|once
TGTGCCAGCAGGCACCCCACTAGCCCGAGGGGCCAAGAGACCCAGTACTTC
CASRHPTSPRGQETQYF
>.|TRBV6-5|TRBJ2-4|.
TGTGCCAGCAGCAAGGGGTCCAAAAACATTCAGTACTTC
CASSKGSKNIQYF
>.|TRBV19|TRBJ1-5|few
TGTGCCAGTAGTCCTACAGGGAATCAGCCCCAGCATTTT
CASSPTGNQPQHF
>.|TRBV9|TRBJ2-1|few
TGTGCCAGCAGCCCCTGGGGGGGGGCGAGGAATGAGCAGTTCTTC
CASSPWGGARNEQFF
>.|TRBV11-2|TRBJ2-5|.
TGTGCCAGCAGCCCGGGGAGGCAAGAGACCCAGTACTTC
CASSPGRQETQYF
>TRBD1|TRBV5-4|TRBJ2-7|.
TGTGCCAGCAGCTTGGCGGGGACAGGTTGGAACTACGAGCAGTACTTC
CASSLAGTGWNYEQYF
>TRBD1|TRBV29-1|TRBJ2-1|few
TGCAGCGCTGAAGCCGGGACAGGATACAATGAGCAGTTCTTC
CSAEAGTGYNEQFF
>TRBD2|TRBV2|TRBJ2-1|.
TGTGCCAGCAGTGAAATCGGGTCGGCTAGCGGATCCTACAATGAGCAGTTCTTC
CASSEIGSASGSYNEQFF